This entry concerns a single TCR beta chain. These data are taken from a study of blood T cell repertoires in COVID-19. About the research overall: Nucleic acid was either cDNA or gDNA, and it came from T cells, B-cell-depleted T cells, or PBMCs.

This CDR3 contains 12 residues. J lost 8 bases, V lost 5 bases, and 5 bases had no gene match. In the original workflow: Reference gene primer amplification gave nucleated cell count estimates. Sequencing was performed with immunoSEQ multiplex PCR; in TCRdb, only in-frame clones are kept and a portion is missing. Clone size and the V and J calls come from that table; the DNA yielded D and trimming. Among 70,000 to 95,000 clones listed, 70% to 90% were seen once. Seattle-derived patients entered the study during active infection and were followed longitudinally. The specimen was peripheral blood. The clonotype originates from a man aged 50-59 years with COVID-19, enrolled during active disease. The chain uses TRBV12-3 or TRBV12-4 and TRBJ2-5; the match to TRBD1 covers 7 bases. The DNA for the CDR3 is TGTGCCAGCAGTCGACAGGGTAGCACCCAGTACTTC. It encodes CASSRQGSTQYF.